A single sample is the source of the 3 T cell receptor beta chains below, sequenced in a study of T cells in Graves' hyperthyroidism and ophthalmopathy. Authors of the study amplified TCR beta CDR3 regions from RNA transcripts. Initially, a first-round RT-PCR of the TCR CDR3 employed the HTBI primer set. TCRdb re-called the multiplex PCR reads through MiXCR, storing one row per CDR3 protein. The sample has approximately 270,000 distinct CDR3 sequences, 13% to 15% seen once. Sequencing was done on a sample of blood. All receptors come from a woman in her thirties or forties with Graves' hyperthyroidism that later progressed to Graves' ophthalmopathy.

In its sample, this clonotype was seen many times. The gene calls are TRBV27 and TRBJ1-6, with 8 nucleotides matching TRBD1. Trimming removed 4 bases from V and 9 bases from J; junction bases left unmatched: 5. The germline V gene has CDR1 MNHEY and CDR2 SMNVEV (reference sequence). The CDR3 is 14 amino acids. The DNA of the CDR3 is TGTGCCAGCAGTTCCGGGACAGGACTTTCACCCCTCCACTTT. Encoded protein: CASSSGTGLSPLHF.

This clonotype turned up a few times. The V and J genes are TRBV20-1 and TRBJ2-1, with 10 bases that match TRBD1. The germline V gene has CDR1 DFQATT and CDR2 SNEGSKA (reference sequence). This CDR3 region has 14 residues. V trimming: 4 bases; J trimming: 6 bases; junction bases outside the gene matches: 6. As DNA, the CDR3 is TGCAGTGCTAAAAGACAGGGGGCGGGCAATGAGCAGTTCTTC. Translated: CSAKRQGAGNEQFF.

DNA for the CDR3: TGTGCCAGCAGCCCCGGGCCGATCCAGGAGACCCAGTACTTC. Encoded protein: CASSPGPIQETQYF. The chain uses TRBV7-9 and TRBJ2-5; D remains ambiguous. V lost 5 bases to trimming and J lost 5 bases, with 15 bases between them. CDR3 length: 14 residues. The V gene's germline CDR1 is SEHNR and CDR2 FQNEAQ (reference sequence).